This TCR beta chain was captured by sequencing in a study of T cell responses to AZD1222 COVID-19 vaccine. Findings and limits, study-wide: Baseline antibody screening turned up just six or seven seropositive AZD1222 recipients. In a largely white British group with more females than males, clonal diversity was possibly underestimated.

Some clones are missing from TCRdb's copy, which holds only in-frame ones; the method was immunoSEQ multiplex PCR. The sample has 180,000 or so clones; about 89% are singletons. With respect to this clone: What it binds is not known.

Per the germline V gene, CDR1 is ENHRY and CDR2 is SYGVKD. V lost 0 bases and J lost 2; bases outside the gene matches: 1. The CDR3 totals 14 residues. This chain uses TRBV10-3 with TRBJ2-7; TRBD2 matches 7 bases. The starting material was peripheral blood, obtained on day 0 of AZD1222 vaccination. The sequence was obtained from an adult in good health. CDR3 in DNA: TGTGCCATCAGTGAGTCGGGAGGGACCTACGAGCAGTACGTC. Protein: CAISESGGTYEQYV.